This T cell receptor (beta chain) emerged from a study of T cell responses to AZD1222 COVID-19 vaccine. Clones were read by immunoSEQ multiplex PCR, and TCRdb kept only the in-frame ones, dropping some. The sample holds 150,000 to 200,000 clones, around 94% seen once. The V gene's germline CDR1 is MDHEN and CDR2 SYDVKM. V lost 5 bases and J lost 8; bases outside the gene matches: 10. The CDR3 extends over 14 amino acids. The sample holds one count of this clone. The chain joins TRBV28 to TRBJ1-2; 8 bases align to TRBD1. Sequencing was performed on peripheral blood, taken on day 0 of AZD1222 vaccination. The TCR sequence derives from an adult in good health. CDR3 sequence (DNA): TGTGCCAGCAGTCCGCCGGCCAGGGGGCAAGGCTACACCTTC. It codes for CASSPPARGQGYTF.